These 28 T cell receptor beta chains originate from one sample sequenced in a study of T cell responses to AZD1222 COVID-19 vaccine. Sequencing was performed with immunoSEQ multiplex PCR; in TCRdb, only in-frame clones are kept and a portion is missing. The table includes approximately 92,000 clones, about nine tenths detected once. Sequenced material: peripheral blood, taken on day 0 of AZD1222 vaccination. Source of these receptors: an adult in good health.

The chain couples TRBV30 to TRBJ2-6; maybe TRBD2 (6 bases). The CDR3 has 16 amino acids. V was pared by 7 bases and J by 0 bases, with 16 bases between. Germline V gene lookup returns CDR1 GTSNPN and CDR2 SVGIG (reference sequence). Here the CDR3 reads CASEEGPSSGANVLTF. CDR3 in DNA: TGTGCCTCAGAGGAGGGGCCCAGCTCTGGGGCCAACGTCCTGACTTTC.

V is TRBV5-1 and J is TRBJ2-1; 9 bases map to TRBD2. V lost 6 bases and J lost 6; bases outside the gene matches: 13. Per the germline V gene, CDR1 is SGHRS and CDR2 is YFSETQ. This CDR3 contains 16 residues. The CDR3 spells CASTLIAGAGGNEQFF. The CDR3 DNA is TGCGCCAGCACCTTAATAGCGGGGGCCGGGGGCAATGAGCAGTTCTTC.

The J gene is TRBJ1-1, the V gene TRBV6-6, with D unclear. This CDR3 is built from 13 residues. The germline CDR1 and CDR2 sequences are MNHNY and SVGAGI (reference sequence). The ends were cut back, 6 bases at V and 1 base at J, with 9 bases in the middle. As DNA, the CDR3 is TGTGCCAGCAGAAGTTTAGAGAACACTGAAGCTTTCTTT. Its translation: CASRSLENTEAFF.

V usage is TRBV5-1 and J usage is TRBJ1-6; perhaps TRBD1 as D (5 bases). Trimming removed 0 bases from V and 10 bases from J, with 11 bases in between. CDR3 length: 14 amino acids. CDR1 is SGHRS and CDR2 is YFSETQ in the germline V gene. Here the CDR3 reads CASSLGQRESPLHF. The CDR3 region has the DNA TGCGCCAGCAGCTTGGGACAGAGGGAATCACCCCTCCACTTT.

The chain has TRBV29-1 and TRBJ2-3; 7 bases map to TRBD1. J lost 1 base, V lost 6 bases, and 7 bases had no gene match. CDR3 length: 14 residues. CDR1 is SQVTM, CDR2 ANQGSEA, per germline. The DNA of the CDR3 is TGCAGCGTGTACCGGGACAGAGGCACAGATACGCAGTATTTT. Translated: CSVYRDRGTDTQYF.

The V and J genes are TRBV6-5 and TRBJ2-3, with TRBD2 as a possible D gene (5 bases). V shed 7 bases and J shed 2 bases, with 13 bases lying between them. Germline CDR1 MNHEY, CDR2 SVGAGI. The length of the CDR3 is 14 residues. The CDR3 nucleotides read TGTGCCAGCATATTTCGGGGATTCACAGATACGCAGTATTTT. This gives the protein CASIFRGFTDTQYF.

The chain has TRBV7-2 and TRBJ2-7; 7 bases are a match to TRBD1. CDR1 and CDR2 from the germline V gene are SGHTA and FQGNSA. This CDR3 contains 12 residues. The V segment lost 5 bases and the J segment 4 bases; nucleotides outside the gene matches: 2. This CDR3 reads CASSEDRYEQYF. The CDR3 coding sequence is TGTGCCAGCAGCGAGGACAGGTACGAGCAGTACTTC. The whole variable domain, remainder taken from reference TRBV7-2 and TRBJ2-7, is GAGVSQSPSNKVTEKGKDVELRCDPISGHTALYWYRQSLGQGLEFLIYFQGNSAPDKSGLPSDRFSAERTGGSVSTLTIQRTQQEDSAVYLCASSEDRYEQYFGPGTRLTVT.

This sequence joins TRBV11-2 and TRBJ1-1; D remains unclear. Germline-derived CDR1 and CDR2 are SGHAT and FQNNGV. Trimming took off 2 bases at V and 4 bases at J, with 2 bases between the two ends. The CDR3 has 11 amino acids. In nucleotides, the CDR3 is TGTGCCAGCAGCTTAATCACTGAAGCTTTCTTT. It translates to CASSLITEAFF.

The chain is built from TRBV7-6 and TRBJ1-1, with 8 nucleotides matching TRBD1. Germline V gives CDR1 SGHVS, CDR2 FNYEAQ. V shed 5 bases, J shed 2 bases, and the junction held 7 bases outside the gene matches. The CDR3 extends over 15 amino acids. The CDR3 loop reads CASSPRTGSNTEAFF. The CDR3 DNA follows: TGTGCCAGCAGCCCGCGGACAGGGTCTAACACTGAAGCTTTCTTT.

This chain uses TRBV2 with TRBJ2-5; D gene uncertain. The V and J ends lost 7 bases and 5 bases respectively, with 11 bases between them. Germline CDR1 SNHLY, CDR2 FYNNEI. This CDR3 spans 12 amino acids. The chain's CDR3 is CASIQVRETQYF. CDR3 DNA: TGTGCCAGCATCCAGGTGAGGGAGACCCAGTACTTC.

The rearrangement uses TRBV28 and TRBJ1-3; TRBD1 aligns across 9 bases. Germline CDR1 and CDR2: MDHEN and SYDVKM. The CDR3 spans 15 residues. The J segment lost 2 bases and the V segment lost 6 bases, leaving 5 bases of the junction unmatched. The CDR3 spells CASRGQGRTGNTIYF. In DNA form, the CDR3 reads TGTGCCAGCAGGGGACAGGGTAGGACTGGAAACACCATATATTTT.

The V and J genes are TRBV3-1 (or the pseudogene TRBV3-2) and TRBJ2-1, with 7 bases aligning to TRBD1. CDR3 length: 15 amino acids. Germline trimming cut 4 bases from V and 2 bases from J; bases unmatched to any gene: 5. Germline V lookup: CDR1 LGHDT, CDR2 YNNKEL (reference sequence). Written as DNA, the CDR3 is TGTGCCAGCAGCCTTCGACAGGGACCCTACAATGAGCAGTTCTTC. Translation: CASSLRQGPYNEQFF.

The chain carries TRBV7-9 and TRBJ2-1; D not resolved. The CDR3 is made up of 14 amino acids. V was cut by 1 base and J by 5 bases, with 9 bases left in between. Germline-derived CDR1 and CDR2 are SEHNR and FQNEAQ (reference sequence). Here the CDR3 reads CASSLGAVNNEQFF. The CDR3 DNA reads as TGTGCCAGCAGCTTAGGGGCCGTAAACAATGAGCAGTTCTTC.

This CDR3 is CASRRQGSTDTQYF. The CDR3 DNA reads TGTGCCAGCAGGAGACAGGGGAGCACAGATACGCAGTATTTT. This sequence joins TRBV27 and TRBJ2-3, with 8 bases fitting TRBD1. This CDR3 comprises 14 residues. The germline gives CDR1 MNHEY, CDR2 SMNVEV (reference sequence). The V gene end was trimmed by 6 bases and the J gene end by 0 bases; junction bases not matched to a gene: 2.

The chain links TRBV7-9 to TRBJ2-1; TRBD2 agrees at 9 bases. CDR1 is SEHNR and CDR2 is FQNEAQ in the germline V gene (reference sequence). CDR3 size: 12 residues. The junction had 2 bases not matched to a gene; V was cut back by 5 bases and J by 9 bases. This chain's CDR3 is CASSQRGAEQFF. In nucleotides, the CDR3 is TGTGCCAGCAGCCAGCGGGGGGCTGAGCAGTTCTTC.

The J gene is TRBJ1-2, the V gene TRBV2, with D possibly matching TRBD1 (6 bases). CDR1 and CDR2 from the germline V gene are SNHLY and FYNNEI. Deletions cut 0 bases from V and 5 bases from J, with 10 bases between. The CDR3 spans 14 residues. CDR3 loop: CASSEATGLYGYTF. DNA for the CDR3: TGTGCCAGCAGTGAAGCGACAGGCCTATATGGCTACACCTTC.

V usage is TRBV19 and J usage is TRBJ2-5; 9 bases map to TRBD2. CDR1 and CDR2 from the germline V gene are LNHDA and SQIVND (reference sequence). The V and J ends lost 4 bases and 4 bases, in that order; junction bases with no gene match: 7. CDR3 length equals 15 residues. CDR3 region: CASSTGLASRETQYF. DNA of the CDR3: TGTGCCAGTAGTACGGGACTAGCTAGTAGAGAGACCCAGTACTTC.

In this sample, this clone turned up once. V is TRBV5-1 and J is TRBJ1-1; 11 bases fit TRBD1. J was trimmed by 4 bases and V by 3 bases; bases with no gene match: 2. Germline loops: CDR1 SGHRS, CDR2 YFSETQ. CDR3 length: 14 amino acids. The CDR3 loop reads CASSYGQGATEAFF. CDR3 bases: TGCGCCAGCAGCTACGGACAGGGGGCCACTGAAGCTTTCTTT.

The chain links TRBV19 to TRBJ2-3, with D possibly being TRBD1 (6 bases). The germline V gene encodes CDR1 LNHDA and CDR2 SQIVND (reference sequence). This CDR3 spans 16 amino acids. V shed 6 bases and J shed 4 bases, with 20 bases lying between them. This chain's CDR3 is CASSTKGQGLPDTQYF. DNA of the CDR3: TGTGCCAGTAGCACGAAGGGCCAGGGGTTGCCAGATACGCAGTATTTT.

The CDR3 DNA reads TGCGCCAGCAGCTTAAGACAGAACACAGATACGCAGTATTTT. Translation: CASSLRQNTDTQYF. The gene calls are TRBV5-1 and TRBJ2-3; D might be TRBD1 (5 bases). Deletions cut 2 bases from V and 2 bases from J, with 9 bases between. This CDR3 is 14 amino acids long. The V gene's germline CDR1 is SGHRS and CDR2 YFSETQ. The full variable domain, in which reference TRBV5-1 and TRBJ2-3 provide the parts outside the CDR3, is KAGVTQTPRYLIKTRGQQVTLSCSPISGHRSVSWYQQTPGQGLQFLFEYFSETQRNKGNFPGRFSGRQFSNSRSEMNVSTLELGDSALYLCASSLRQNTDTQYFGPGTRLTVL.

The rearrangement uses TRBV30 and TRBJ2-7, with TRBD2 as a possible D gene (6 bases). This CDR3 region has 10 residues. The germline V and J ends were trimmed by 8 bases and 12 bases, with 17 bases remaining between them. Germline V lookup: CDR1 GTSNPN, CDR2 SVGIG (reference sequence). The CDR3 sequence: CALSGGRLYF. The CDR3, as DNA: TGTGCCCTCTCCGGGGGTAGGCTGTACTTC. The entire variable domain, with the rest obtained from reference TRBV30 and TRBJ2-7, is as follows: SQTIHQWPATLVQPVGSPLSLECTVEGTSNPNLYWYRQAAGRGLQLLFYSVGIGQISSEVPQNLSASRPQDRQFILSSKKLLLSDSGFYLCALSGGRLYFGPGTRLTVT.

The chain has TRBV3-1 (or the pseudogene TRBV3-2) and TRBJ1-2; 12 bases line up with TRBD1. CDR1 is LGHDT, CDR2 YNNKEL, per germline (reference sequence). This CDR3 spans 17 amino acids. The V segment lost 1 base and the J segment 6 bases; nucleotides outside the gene matches: 9. The CDR3 here is CASSQVHRDRGPHGYTF. CDR3 coding DNA: TGTGCCAGCAGCCAAGTACATCGGGACAGGGGGCCTCATGGCTACACCTTC.

This chain joins TRBV2 and TRBJ1-5; 8 nucleotides agree with TRBD1. The germline V gene has CDR1 SNHLY and CDR2 FYNNEI. V lost 2 bases and J lost 6; bases outside the gene matches: 9. The CDR3 runs 16 residues. The CDR3 DNA reads TGTGCCAGCAGTGAACTACGGACAGGGCAAGGTCAGCCCCAGCATTTT. Translated, it gives CASSELRTGQGQPQHF. Filled out from reference TRBV2 and TRBJ1-5, the complete variable domain reads EPEVTQTPSHQVTQMGQEVILRCVPISNHLYFYWYRQILGQKVEFLVSFYNNEISEKSEIFDDQFSVERPDGSNFTLKIRSTKLEDSAMYFCASSELRTGQGQPQHFGDGTRLSIL.

The chain links TRBV5-4 to TRBJ1-1, with D tentatively TRBD1 (5 bases). V gave up 4 bases and J gave up 1 base, with 17 bases separating them. The CDR3 runs to 16 residues. CDR1 is SGHNT and CDR2 is YYREEE in the germline V gene (reference sequence). The CDR3 reads CASSPRDGLGNTEAFF. In nucleotides, the CDR3 is TGTGCCAGCAGCCCCCGGGACGGCCTAGGGAACACTGAAGCTTTCTTT.

This chain uses TRBV7-9 with TRBJ1-4; D remains ambiguous. The CDR3 extends over 12 amino acids. The V end lost 3 bases, the J end lost 7 bases, and 6 bases lay between the germline ends. Germline assignment: CDR1 SEHNR and CDR2 FQNEAQ (reference sequence). CDR3 sequence (DNA): TGTGCCAGCAGCTTCGGGAGTGAAAAACTGTTTTTT. This sequence encodes CASSFGSEKLFF.

The genes are TRBV18 and TRBJ1-2, with a weak D call TRBD1 (5 bases). The CDR3 runs 16 residues. CDR1 and CDR2 (germline): KGHSH, LQKENI. V gave up 2 bases and J gave up 0 bases, with 13 bases separating them. In DNA, the CDR3 is TGTGCCAGCTCACCAGAAGAGGGGACCCCTAACTATGGCTACACCTTC. Its protein product is CASSPEEGTPNYGYTF.

The chain combines TRBV28 with TRBJ1-1; the D gene is possibly TRBD1 (5 bases). Germline loops: CDR1 MDHEN, CDR2 SYDVKM. V lost 1 base, J lost 1 base, and 10 bases lay in between. The CDR3 consists of 15 residues. CDR3 nucleotide sequence: TGTGCCAGCAGTTTATCGGGGCGGCCGAACACTGAAGCTTTCTTT. Translated: CASSLSGRPNTEAFF.

This chain uses TRBV27 with TRBJ2-1; 10 bases line up with TRBD2. V shed 6 bases, J shed 4 bases, and the junction held 6 bases outside the gene matches. Per germline, CDR1 MNHEY and CDR2 SMNVEV (reference sequence). The CDR3 runs 15 residues. CDR3 in amino acids: CASRPGTSEYNEQFF. In nucleotides, the CDR3 is TGTGCCAGCAGGCCCGGGACTAGCGAGTACAATGAGCAGTTCTTC.